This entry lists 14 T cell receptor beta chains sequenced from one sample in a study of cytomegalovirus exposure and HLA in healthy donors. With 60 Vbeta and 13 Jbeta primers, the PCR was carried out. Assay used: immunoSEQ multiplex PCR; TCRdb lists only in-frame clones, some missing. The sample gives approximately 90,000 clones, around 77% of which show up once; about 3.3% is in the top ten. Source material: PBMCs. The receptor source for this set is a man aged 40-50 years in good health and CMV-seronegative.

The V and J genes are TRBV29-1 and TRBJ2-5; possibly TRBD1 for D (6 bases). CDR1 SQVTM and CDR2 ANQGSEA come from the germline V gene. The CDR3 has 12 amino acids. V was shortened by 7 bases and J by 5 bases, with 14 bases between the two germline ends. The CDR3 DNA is TGCAGCGACATACAGGGCCCTGAGACCCAGTACTTC. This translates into CSDIQGPETQYF.

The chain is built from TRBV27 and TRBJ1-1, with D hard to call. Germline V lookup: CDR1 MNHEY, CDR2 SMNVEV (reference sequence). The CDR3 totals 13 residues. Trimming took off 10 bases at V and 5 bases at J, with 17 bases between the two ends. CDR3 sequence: CATQRSDATEAFF. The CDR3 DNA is TGTGCCACCCAGCGTAGTGATGCGACTGAAGCTTTCTTT.

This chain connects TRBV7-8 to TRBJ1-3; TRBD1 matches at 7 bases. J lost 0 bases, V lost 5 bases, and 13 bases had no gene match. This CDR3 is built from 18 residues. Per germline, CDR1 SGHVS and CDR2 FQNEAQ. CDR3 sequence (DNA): TGTGCCAGCAGCACCCCCCGGACAGGACGACTCTCTGGAAACACCATATATTTT. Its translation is CASSTPRTGRLSGNTIYF.

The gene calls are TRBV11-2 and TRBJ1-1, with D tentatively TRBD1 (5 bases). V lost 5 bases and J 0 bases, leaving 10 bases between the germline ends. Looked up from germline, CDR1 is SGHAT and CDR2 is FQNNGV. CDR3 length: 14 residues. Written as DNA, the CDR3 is TGTGCCAGCAGCCGTACGGGGGTGAACACTGAAGCTTTCTTT. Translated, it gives CASSRTGVNTEAFF.

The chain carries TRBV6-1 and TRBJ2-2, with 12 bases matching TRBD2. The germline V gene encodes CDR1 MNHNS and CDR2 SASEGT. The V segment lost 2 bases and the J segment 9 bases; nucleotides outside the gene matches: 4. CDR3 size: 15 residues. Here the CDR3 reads CASSEMTSGSRELFF. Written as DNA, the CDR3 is TGTGCCAGCAGTGAAATGACTAGCGGGAGCCGGGAGCTGTTTTTT.

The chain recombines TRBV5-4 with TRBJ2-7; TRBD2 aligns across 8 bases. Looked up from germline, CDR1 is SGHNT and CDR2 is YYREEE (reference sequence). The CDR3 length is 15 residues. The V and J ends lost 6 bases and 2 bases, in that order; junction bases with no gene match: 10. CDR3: CASTPGGTNTYEQYF. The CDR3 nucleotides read TGTGCCAGCACCCCGGGAGGGACTAACACCTACGAGCAGTACTTC.

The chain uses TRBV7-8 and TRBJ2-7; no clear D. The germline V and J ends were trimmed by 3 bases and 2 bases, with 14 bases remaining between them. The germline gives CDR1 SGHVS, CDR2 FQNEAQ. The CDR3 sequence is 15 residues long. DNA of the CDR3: TGTGCCAGCAGCTTTGCTGAGTCGCAAACCTACGAGCAGTACTTC. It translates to CASSFAESQTYEQYF.

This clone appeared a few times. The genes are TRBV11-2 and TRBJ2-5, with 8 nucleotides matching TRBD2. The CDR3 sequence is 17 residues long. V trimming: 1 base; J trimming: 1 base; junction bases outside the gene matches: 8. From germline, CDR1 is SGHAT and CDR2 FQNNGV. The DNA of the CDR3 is TGTGCCAGCAGCTTAGGTCGCCCGGGAGGGACCCAAGAGACCCAGTACTTC. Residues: CASSLGRPGGTQETQYF.

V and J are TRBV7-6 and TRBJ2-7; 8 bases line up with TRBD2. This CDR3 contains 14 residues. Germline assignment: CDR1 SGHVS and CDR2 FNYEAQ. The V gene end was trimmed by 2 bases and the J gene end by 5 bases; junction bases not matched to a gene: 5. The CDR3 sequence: CASSLSGGIDEQYF. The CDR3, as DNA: TGTGCCAGCAGCTTAAGCGGGGGTATCGACGAGCAGTACTTC.

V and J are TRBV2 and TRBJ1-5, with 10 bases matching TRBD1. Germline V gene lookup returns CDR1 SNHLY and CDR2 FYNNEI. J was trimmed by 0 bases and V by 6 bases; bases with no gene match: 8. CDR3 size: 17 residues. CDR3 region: CASRPDRGFSSNQPQHF. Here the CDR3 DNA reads TGTGCCAGCAGGCCGGACAGGGGGTTTAGTAGCAATCAGCCCCAGCATTTT.

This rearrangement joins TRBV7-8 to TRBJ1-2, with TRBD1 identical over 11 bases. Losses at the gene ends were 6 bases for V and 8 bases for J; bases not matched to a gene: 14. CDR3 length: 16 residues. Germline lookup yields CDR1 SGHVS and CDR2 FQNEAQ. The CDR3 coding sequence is TGTGCCAGCAGTAAGCGAACAGGACAGGGGGCAAACGGCTACACCTTC. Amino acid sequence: CASSKRTGQGANGYTF.

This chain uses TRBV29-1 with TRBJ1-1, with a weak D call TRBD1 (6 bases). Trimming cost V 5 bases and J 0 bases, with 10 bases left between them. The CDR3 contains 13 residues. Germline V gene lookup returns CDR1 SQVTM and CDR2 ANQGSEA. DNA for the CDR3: TGCAGCGTTCTCAGGGGCATGAACACTGAAGCTTTCTTT. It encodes CSVLRGMNTEAFF.

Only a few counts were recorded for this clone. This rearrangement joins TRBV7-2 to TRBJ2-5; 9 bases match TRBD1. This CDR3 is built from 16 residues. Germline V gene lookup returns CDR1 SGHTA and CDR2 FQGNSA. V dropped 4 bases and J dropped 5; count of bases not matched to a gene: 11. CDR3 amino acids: CASSSGSGTGPETQYF. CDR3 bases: TGTGCCAGCAGCTCCGGATCCGGGACAGGGCCTGAGACCCAGTACTTC. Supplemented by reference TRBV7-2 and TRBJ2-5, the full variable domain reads GAGVSQSPSNKVTEKGKDVELRCDPISGHTALYWYRQSLGQGLEFLIYFQGNSAPDKSGLPSDRFSAERTGGSVSTLTIQRTQQEDSAVYLCASSSGSGTGPETQYFGPGTRLLVL.

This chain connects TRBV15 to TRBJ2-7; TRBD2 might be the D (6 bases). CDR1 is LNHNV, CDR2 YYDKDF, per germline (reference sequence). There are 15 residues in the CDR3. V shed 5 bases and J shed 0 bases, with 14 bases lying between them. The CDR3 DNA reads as TGTGCCACCAGCGTCGGTGGTAGCGGCTCCTACGAGCAGTACTTC. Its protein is CATSVGGSGSYEQYF.